The clone carrying this T cell receptor (beta chain) appeared a few times. The target antigen is unknown. V gave up 8 bases and J gave up 4 bases; unmatched junction bases: 4. The CDR3 totals 13 residues. Looked up from germline, CDR1 is MNHNS and CDR2 is SASEGT. The diagnostic basis comprised clinical symptoms, serum thyroxine and TRAb, thyroid ultrasound and orbital computed tomography. The data belong to a study of T cells in Graves' hyperthyroidism and ophthalmopathy. Whole-study results and caveats: Median prediction lead before ophthalmopathy onset was 6.5 months with the model. Ophthalmopathy cases were set apart from stable hyperthyroidism by a 13 V-J model. Appearing also in blood were most of the thyroid clonotypes expanded above 0.001.

Amplified TCR beta CDR3 regions came from RNA transcripts. The HTBI primer set served for first-round RT-PCR of the TCR CDR3. Via MiXCR, TCRdb re-called the multiplex PCR reads, giving one row per CDR3 protein. The table records 500,000 to 650,000 distinct CDR3 sequences, 13% to 15% of them present only once. The chain employs TRBV6-1 and TRBJ2-7, with 11 positions matching TRBD2. Sequencing used blood. The sequence came from a woman in her thirties or forties with Graves' hyperthyroidism. The DNA of the CDR3 is TGTGCCAGCGATAGCGGGAGGGTTTACGAGCAGTACTTC. Amino acid sequence: CASDSGRVYEQYF.